This TCR beta chain was found in a study of T cells after yellow fever vaccination. Whole-study findings and limits: A weaker secondary response peaked on day 5, the primary on day 15.

Per germline, CDR1 SGHVS and CDR2 FNYEAQ. Trimming stripped 4 bases from V and 11 bases from J, with 14 bases between. This CDR3 spans 12 amino acids. This clonotype has only a few counts. TCRdb redid the calling of the 5' RACE reads with MiXCR, one entry per CDR3 protein. The table records tens of thousands of distinct CDR3 sequences, roughly 13% of them present only once. The sequence derives from a man younger than 35 who received the YFV17D yellow fever vaccine. The sequencing here drew on CD8+ T cells not binding an NS4B(214-222) dextramer, sorted from PBMCs, taken 21 days after the first yellow fever vaccination. The V and J genes are TRBV7-6 and TRBJ1-1, with a tentative D call TRBD1 (6 bases). In DNA, the CDR3 is TGTGCCAGCAGCTCCTCGGGGGCGGTGGCTTTCTTT. This translates into CASSSSGAVAFF.